This entry concerns a single T cell receptor (beta chain). As yet, its antigen is unknown. The data were obtained in a study of beta chain features in type 1 diabetes. The entirety of the isolated RNA underwent reverse transcription, so expressed TCRB transcripts were sequenced. The repertoire was sequenced with immunoSEQ multiplex PCR; TCRdb's copy has only in-frame clones and lacks some. Of around 250,000 clones detected, around 13% appear once; the ten largest clones hold roughly 0.019%. Germline V gene data show CDR1 as SGHTA and CDR2 as FQGNSA. This CDR3 is built from 15 residues. J lost 8 bases, V lost 2 bases, and 9 bases had no gene match. Study-wide points: Shorter TCRB CDR3s, moderately but significantly so, marked every one of the four CD4+ subsets in Type 1 diabetes patients. Naive, central memory and Treg TCRB repertoires seemed to resemble each other more closely in patients than they did in healthy donors. High-TCR-expressing cells could be over-represented by cDNA sequencing. Fewer junction insertions and more nucleotide deletions appeared in type 1 diabetes patients.

This sequence was found in a man aged 25-40 years with type 1 diabetes. The sequenced sample was naive CD4+ T cells from blood. The genes are TRBV7-2 and TRBJ1-2; TRBD1 agrees at 9 bases. The CDR3, as DNA: TGTGCCAGCAGCTTAATTCCGACAGGGGGTGAGGGCTACACCTTC. This sequence encodes CASSLIPTGGEGYTF.